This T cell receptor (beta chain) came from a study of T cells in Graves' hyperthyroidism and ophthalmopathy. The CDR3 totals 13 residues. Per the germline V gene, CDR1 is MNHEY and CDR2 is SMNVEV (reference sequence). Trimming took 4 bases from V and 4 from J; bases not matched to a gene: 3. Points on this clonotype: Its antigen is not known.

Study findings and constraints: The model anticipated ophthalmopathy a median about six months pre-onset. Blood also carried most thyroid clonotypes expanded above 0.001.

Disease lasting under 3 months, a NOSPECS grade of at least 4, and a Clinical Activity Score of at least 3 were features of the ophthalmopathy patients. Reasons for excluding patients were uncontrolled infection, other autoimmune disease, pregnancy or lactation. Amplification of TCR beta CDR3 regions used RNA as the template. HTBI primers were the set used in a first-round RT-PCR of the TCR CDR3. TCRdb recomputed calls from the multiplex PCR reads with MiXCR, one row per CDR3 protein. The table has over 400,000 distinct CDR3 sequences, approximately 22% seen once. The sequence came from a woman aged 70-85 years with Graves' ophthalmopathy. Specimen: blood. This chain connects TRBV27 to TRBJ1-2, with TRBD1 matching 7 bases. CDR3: CASSYGTAYGYTF. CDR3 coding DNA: TGTGCCAGCAGTTACGGGACAGCCTATGGCTACACCTTC.